What follows are 16 T cell receptor beta chains derived from one specimen sequenced in a study of T cells in women clearing cervical HPV infection. Measured with immunoSEQ multiplex PCR; TCRdb has only the in-frame clones, and not every one. The sample totals about 36,000 clones. The sequenced sample consisted of blood buffy coat. These receptor sequences come from a woman aged 18 to 69 with a cervical HPV16 infection that either progressed to CIN3+ or cleared (not recorded which).

On this clone itself: Read data end 3 residues before the CDR3 end; the end is taken from the germline J gene. The rearrangement joins TRBV7-9 to TRBJ1-5, with TRBD1 matching over 7 bases. Germline loops: CDR1 SEHNR, CDR2 FQNEAQ (reference sequence). With V trimmed by 5 bases and J by 0 bases, 4 bases remained unmatched. CDR3 length: 15 residues. The sequenced part of the CDR3 DNA is TGTGCCAGCAGCCCTACAGGGGATAGCAATCAGCCC. Translation: CASSPTGDSNQP. The entire CDR3 is CASSPTGDSNQPQHF.

In regard to this clone: The DNA ends 3 residues before the CDR3 does, and the rest of the CDR3 is filled in from the germline J gene. The V and J genes are TRBV27 and TRBJ2-3, with D perhaps matching TRBD2 (6 bases). Germline V gene lookup returns CDR1 MNHEY and CDR2 SMNVEV (reference sequence). The V and J ends lost 8 bases and 1 base respectively, with 22 bases between them. The CDR3 sequence is 17 residues long. The CDR3 spells CASGSRDFTIGTDTQYF. The sequenced CDR3 bases are TGTGCCAGCGGCTCCCGGGACTTTACTATTGGCACAGATACG.

In regard to this clone: The CDR3 end falls 3 residues outside the read, so it is completed with the germline J gene. The chain uses TRBV7-8 and TRBJ2-3; weak D call: TRBD2 (6 bases). V lost 5 bases and J 3 bases, leaving 21 bases between the germline ends. CDR3 size: 17 residues. Germline V gene data show CDR1 as SGHVS and CDR2 as FQNEAQ. Partial CDR3 DNA: TGTGCCAGCAGCCGCCGCCGATTGGCGGGGAAAACAGATACG. It encodes CASSRRRLAGKTDT. Given in full, the CDR3 is CASSRRRLAGKTDTQYF. The full variable domain, rest sourced from reference TRBV7-8 and TRBJ2-3, is GAGVSQSPRYKVAKRGQDVALRCDPISGHVSLFWYQQALGQGPEFLTYFQNEAQLDKSGLPSDRFFAERPEGSVSTLKIQRTQQEDSAVYLCASSRRRLAGKTDTQYFGPGTRLTVL.

With regard to this clone: The CDR3 end lies 3 residues beyond the end of the read and is filled in from the germline J gene. The V call is TRBV7-9, the J call TRBJ1-2; 7 nucleotides match TRBD1. The germline CDR1 and CDR2 sequences are SEHNR and FQNEAQ (reference sequence). This CDR3 comprises 13 residues. Trimming removed 5 bases from V and 5 bases from J; junction bases left unmatched: 5. The CDR3 loop reads CASSHDRAYGYTF. CDR3 DNA, as far as it was read: TGTGCCAGCAGCCATGACAGGGCATATGGC. Full variable domain (outside the CDR3, taken from reference TRBV7-9 and TRBJ1-2): DTGVSQNPRHKITKRGQNVTFRCDPISEHNRLYWYRQTLGQGPEFLTYFQNEAQLEKSRLLSDRFSAERPKGSFSTLEIQRTEQGDSAMYLCASSHDRAYGYTFGSGTRLTVV.

About this clone: The observed sequence ends 3 residues before the CDR3 terminus, with the missing tail filled in from the germline J gene. The chain combines TRBV7-9 with TRBJ1-1; D gene ambiguous. Germline CDR1 and CDR2: SEHNR and FQNEAQ (reference sequence). V dropped 5 bases and J dropped 6 bases, with 13 bases sitting between them. The CDR3 has 13 residues. The DNA read from the CDR3 is TGTGCCAGCAGCCTCAGGAATACCCCTGAA. This gives the protein CASSLRNTPE. The whole CDR3 protein reads CASSLRNTPEAFF.

The covered CDR3 bases are TGTGCCAGCAGTGGGACTAGCTTGGGCAACAATGAG. It yields the protein CASSGTSLGNNE. The full CDR3 protein reads CASSGTSLGNNEQFF. The V gene is TRBV6-1, the J gene TRBJ2-1; 8 bases match TRBD2. The CDR3 extends 3 residues past the end of the read, so its final part is completed from the germline J gene. Germline CDR1 and CDR2: MNHNS and SASEGT. The CDR3 extends over 15 amino acids. The V gene end was trimmed by 4 bases and the J gene end by 5 bases; junction bases not matched to a gene: 7.

Comment on this clone: The read terminates 3 residues before the CDR3 end, so the remaining end is supplied by the germline J gene. This sequence joins TRBV7-7 and TRBJ1-4, with 12 bases matching TRBD1. This CDR3 has 18 amino acids. Unmatched junction bases numbered 7, after V lost 4 bases and J lost 1 base. CDR1 SSHAT and CDR2 FNYEAQ come from the germline V gene (reference sequence). The part of the CDR3 DNA that was read is TGTGCCAGCAGCTCCCCCGGGACAGGGGGCTTAACTAATGAAAAA. This gives the protein CASSSPGTGGLTNEK. The complete CDR3 protein is CASSSPGTGGLTNEKLFF. Supplemented by reference TRBV7-7 and TRBJ1-4, the full variable domain reads GAGVSQSPRYKVTKRGQDVTLRCDPISSHATLYWYQQALGQGPEFLTYFNYEAQPDKSGLPSDRFSAERPEGSISTLTIQRTEQRDSAMYRCASSSPGTGGLTNEKLFFGSGTQLSVL.

Remarks on this clone: The sequenced fragment ends 3 residues before the CDR3 boundary, so the rest is inferred from the germline J gene. The chain couples TRBV7-2 to TRBJ2-3, with TRBD1 as a possible D gene (6 bases). V lost 6 bases to trimming and J lost 2 bases, with 15 bases between them. CDR3 length: 15 amino acids. Per the germline V gene, CDR1 is SGHTA and CDR2 is FQGNSA. CDR3 DNA (partial): TGTGCCAGCAGACCAAGACAGGTGTCCACAGATACG. Protein: CASRPRQVSTDT. The full CDR3 sequence reads CASRPRQVSTDTQYF.

As regards this clone: The sequence runs out 3 residues before the end of the CDR3; the remainder is reconstructed from the germline J gene. The rearrangement joins TRBV29-1 to TRBJ2-2; D remains unclear. Germline CDR1 is SQVTM and CDR2 is ANQGSEA. The germline V and J ends were trimmed by 0 bases and 7 bases, with 9 bases remaining between them. This CDR3 contains 13 residues. CDR3 DNA (partial): TGCAGCGTTGAAGATCGTGGTAGCGGGGAG. Translating it yields CSVEDRGSGE. The CDR3 reads in full as CSVEDRGSGELFF.

Note on this clone: Read coverage stops 3 residues before the CDR3 terminus; the germline J gene supplies the remainder. V usage is TRBV19 and J usage is TRBJ1-5; D unclear. This CDR3 is 13 amino acids long. Per the germline V gene, CDR1 is LNHDA and CDR2 is SQIVND (reference sequence). Trimming left V 1 base short and J 7 bases short, with 8 bases between. CDR3 bases read: TGTGCCAGTAGTATAGTGGGCGGGCAGCCC. Protein: CASSIVGGQP. The whole CDR3 protein is CASSIVGGQPQHF. The variable domain in full, with the rest retrieved from reference TRBV19 and TRBJ1-5, is DGGITQSPKYLFRKEGQNVTLSCEQNLNHDAMYWYRQDPGQGLRLIYYSQIVNDFQKGDIAEGYSVSREKKESFPLTVTSAQKNPTAFYLCASSIVGGQPQHFGDGTRLSIL.

The CDR3 here is CATSDFGGGRETQYF. CDR3 bases read: TGTGCCACCAGTGATTTTGGGGGGGGCAGGGAGACC. The chain combines TRBV24-1 with TRBJ2-5; a possible D gene is TRBD2 (7 bases). The CDR3 extends 3 residues past the end of the read, so its final part is completed from the germline J gene. Deletions cut 1 base from V and 5 bases from J, with 13 bases between. The CDR3 runs to 15 residues. From germline, CDR1 is KGHDR and CDR2 SFDVKD.

As regards this clone: The read is 3 residues too short to cover the CDR3 end, so that end is filled in from the germline J gene. The V and J genes are TRBV5-1 and TRBJ2-3; TRBD2 aligns across 8 bases. The CDR3 runs to 14 residues. The V gene end was trimmed by 4 bases and the J gene end by 3 bases; junction bases not matched to a gene: 4. Per the germline V gene, CDR1 is SGHRS and CDR2 is YFSETQ. Partial CDR3 DNA: TGCGCCAGCAGCCTAGGGACTAGAACAGATACG. This encodes CASSLGTRTDT. The CDR3 as a whole reads CASSLGTRTDTQYF.

About this clone: The DNA ends 3 residues before the CDR3 does, and the rest of the CDR3 is filled in from the germline J gene. The gene calls are TRBV20-1 and TRBJ2-1, with 12 bases fitting TRBD1. Germline V gene lookup returns CDR1 DFQATT and CDR2 SNEGSKA (reference sequence). Losses at the gene ends were 6 bases for V and 6 bases for J; bases not matched to a gene: 15. This CDR3 region has 17 residues. The chain's CDR3 is CSARTRDRGLRGNEQFF. The DNA read from the CDR3 is TGCAGTGCCCGAACCCGGGACAGGGGGCTTAGGGGCAATGAG.

CDR3 DNA (partial): TGTGCCAGCAGCTCCCTCGGTCAGCGCCACGAC. Its protein product is CASSSLGQRHD. The CDR3 in its entirety is CASSSLGQRHDYTF. The chain couples TRBV7-9 to TRBJ1-2; D is uncertain. Coverage ceases 3 residues before the CDR3 finishes, and the germline J gene fills in the end. The CDR3 runs to 14 residues. In germline, CDR1 is SEHNR, CDR2 FQNEAQ (reference sequence).

Comment on this clone: The read gets to within 3 residues of the CDR3 end, and the germline J gene fills in the rest. This chain uses TRBV5-1 with TRBJ2-7; D possibly corresponds to TRBD2 (5 bases). CDR1 is SGHRS, CDR2 YFSETQ, per germline. The CDR3 consists of 16 residues. V lost 2 bases to trimming and J lost 2 bases, with 17 bases between them. CDR3 DNA, as far as it was read: TGCGCCAGCAGCTTAAGTTTCCCCACCGGGGCCTACGAG. Amino acid sequence: CASSLSFPTGAYE. The entire CDR3 is CASSLSFPTGAYEQYF.

As concerns this clone: The read ends 3 residues before the CDR3 terminus; that terminus is restored from the germline J gene. The chain employs TRBV20-1 and TRBJ1-5; possibly TRBD1 for D (5 bases). Germline CDR1 is DFQATT and CDR2 is SNEGSKA (reference sequence). V dropped 7 bases and J dropped 3 bases, with 16 bases sitting between them. This CDR3 contains 14 residues. The sequenced CDR3 bases are TGCAGTGTTGAGTATGGGGGACTCAATCAGCCC. This gives the protein CSVEYGGLNQP. The full CDR3 reads CSVEYGGLNQPQHF.